Listed here are 20 T cell receptor beta chains from one sample, sequenced in a study of blood T cell repertoires in COVID-19. Measured with immunoSEQ multiplex PCR; TCRdb has only the in-frame clones, and not every one. The sample gives 290,000 or so clones, roughly nine tenths of which show up once; approximately 2.6% is in the top ten. Sample: PBMCs or T cells enriched from blood (not recorded which). The receptors here all came from a woman under 30 who had recovered from COVID-19.

This rearrangement joins TRBV6-5 to TRBJ1-2; a possible D gene is TRBD1 (6 bases). The CDR3 spans 14 residues. Trimming shortened V by 6 bases and J by 2 bases, and 13 bases separated the two germline ends. The germline V gene has CDR1 MNHEY and CDR2 SVGAGI. The CDR3 DNA follows: TGTGCCAGCAGGAACGCCGGGACAAACTATGGCTACACCTTC. It encodes CASRNAGTNYGYTF.

In this sample, this clone turned up a few times. V gene TRBV4-2 combines with J gene TRBJ2-1; 7 bases agree with TRBD1. The CDR3 consists of 12 residues. V was clipped by 4 bases and J by 6 bases; unmatched bases: 0. CDR1 LGHNA and CDR2 YNFKEQ come from the germline V gene. CDR3 DNA sequence: TGTGCCAGCAGCCCAGGGGGCAATGAGCAGTTCTTC. This encodes CASSPGGNEQFF.

The chain joins TRBV12-5 to TRBJ1-2; TRBD1 matches at 9 bases. J gave up 0 bases and V 5 bases, and 1 base lay outside the gene matches. Germline V lookup: CDR1 LGHNT, CDR2 FRNRAP. This CDR3 spans 14 amino acids. The CDR3 is CASGRTGANYGYTF. The CDR3, as DNA: TGTGCTAGTGGTCGGACAGGGGCTAACTATGGCTACACCTTC.

This clone was recorded only once. The chain has TRBV19 and TRBJ2-1; 9 bases are shared with TRBD2. Trimming removed 4 bases from V and 6 bases from J; junction bases left unmatched: 10. The CDR3 contains 16 residues. Germline CDR1 reads LNHDA; CDR2 reads SQIVND (reference sequence). The CDR3, as DNA: TGTGCCAGTAGTAGTCCCGCTAGCGGGAAACTCAATGAGCAGTTCTTC. Translated: CASSSPASGKLNEQFF.

The rearrangement uses TRBV12-3 or TRBV12-4 and TRBJ1-6; D remains unclear. V was clipped by 8 bases and J by 7 bases, with 9 bases between them. This CDR3 contains 12 residues. In DNA, the CDR3 is TGTGCCAGCCAGGCGGGGAATTCACCCCTCCACTTT. The encoded protein is CASQAGNSPLHF.

The V and J genes are TRBV6-5 and TRBJ1-1; D is ambiguous. This CDR3 comprises 15 residues. V gave up 5 bases and J gave up 7 bases, with 20 bases separating them. Germline V gene data show CDR1 as MNHEY and CDR2 as SVGAGI. The CDR3 nucleotides read TGTGCCAGCAGTATAAGTTTCGGGGATCATAATGAAGCTTTCTTT. This translates into CASSISFGDHNEAFF.

The rearrangement links TRBV9 to TRBJ1-3, with a weak D call TRBD1 (5 bases). Germline CDR1 SGDLS, CDR2 YYNGEE. V lost 0 bases, J lost 0 bases, and 13 bases lay in between. This CDR3 region has 17 residues. CDR3 coding DNA: TGTGCCAGCAGCGTAGGGTCCACAGGCACCTCTGGAAACACCATATATTTT. As protein: CASSVGSTGTSGNTIYF.

The chain couples TRBV5-6 to TRBJ2-3; TRBD2 agrees at 10 bases. V lost 3 bases, J lost 2 bases, and 3 bases stayed unmatched. In germline, CDR1 is SGHDT, CDR2 YYEEEE. This CDR3 is built from 15 residues. CDR3 amino acids: CASSWTSGNTDTQYF. As DNA, the CDR3 is TGTGCCAGCAGCTGGACTAGCGGAAACACAGATACGCAGTATTTT.

The V call is TRBV2, the J call TRBJ1-2; TRBD1 agrees at 7 bases. Germline V gene data show CDR1 as SNHLY and CDR2 as FYNNEI. The CDR3 runs to 12 residues. V lost 5 bases and J lost 8; bases outside the gene matches: 5. The CDR3 sequence: CASSPGGWGYTF. The CDR3 DNA is TGTGCCAGCAGTCCAGGGGGTTGGGGCTACACCTTC.

The table lists this clone with a count of one. Germline and junction disagree at one end, which may indicate a read error. The chain links TRBV6-2 or TRBV6-3 to TRBJ2-4, with 7 positions matching TRBD2. The germline V gene has CDR1 MNHEY and CDR2 SVGEGT. CDR3 length equals 16 residues. The CDR3 reads CASSYSWGGGRNIQYF. Here the CDR3 DNA reads TGTGCCAGCAGCTACTCGTGGGGGGGAGGGAGAAACATTCAGTACTTC.

The chain couples TRBV7-9 to TRBJ1-4; D not resolved. The CDR3 has 13 residues. V dropped 5 bases and J dropped 6 bases, with 10 bases sitting between them. The V gene's germline CDR1 is SEHNR and CDR2 FQNEAQ (reference sequence). The CDR3 nucleotides read TGTGCCAGCAGCCCCACTCGGGATGAAAAACTGTTTTTT. Translated, it gives CASSPTRDEKLFF.

The chain combines TRBV5-4 with TRBJ1-2; 7 nucleotides line up with TRBD1. The CDR3 extends over 16 amino acids. Germline-derived CDR1 and CDR2 are SGHNT and YYREEE (reference sequence). Germline trimming cut 4 bases from V and 2 bases from J; bases unmatched to any gene: 11. The chain's CDR3 is CASSDRDREVNYGYTF. The CDR3 DNA sequence: TGTGCCAGCAGCGACCGGGACAGAGAAGTAAACTATGGCTACACCTTC.

The chain couples TRBV7-3 to TRBJ2-6; D not certain. The germline CDR1 and CDR2 sequences are SGHTA and FQGTGA. The CDR3 length is 14 residues. The ends were cut back, 6 bases at V and 3 bases at J, with 9 bases in the middle. In DNA, the CDR3 is TGTGCCAGCAGGGTTCGAGGTGGGGCCAACGTCCTGACTTTC. Encoded protein: CASRVRGGANVLTF.

As regards this clone: Other DNA sequences of this sample code for an identical CDR3. The chain employs TRBV5-1 and TRBJ1-2, with no clear D. The CDR3 runs 12 residues. CDR1 is SGHRS, CDR2 YFSETQ, per germline. V was cut by 0 bases and J by 4 bases, with 4 bases left in between. The CDR3 protein is CASSLAGYGYTF. CDR3 DNA: TGCGCCAGCAGCTTGGCGGGCTATGGCTACACCTTC.

This clone was observed a handful of times. The chain carries TRBV7-2 and TRBJ2-1, with 9 bases lining up with TRBD2. V lost 5 bases, J lost 8 bases, and 10 bases stayed unmatched. Germline CDR1 reads SGHTA; CDR2 reads FQGNSA. CDR3 size: 15 residues. The CDR3 bases are TGTGCCAGCAGCGGGCGGGAGGGCCTCAGGTATGAGCAGTTCTTC. Translating it yields CASSGREGLRYEQFF.

This chain connects TRBV3-1 (or the pseudogene TRBV3-2) to TRBJ2-7; 8 nucleotides agree with TRBD1. In germline, CDR1 is LGHDT, CDR2 YNNKEL (reference sequence). CDR3 length: 13 amino acids. The ends lost 8 bases at V and 4 bases at J; junction bases unmatched: 7. Here the CDR3 reads CASSRTGWYEQYF. The CDR3 DNA follows: TGTGCCAGCTCTAGGACAGGGTGGTACGAGCAGTACTTC.

This clone occurred once. The chain uses TRBV11-2 and TRBJ1-1, with D uncertain. The V and J ends lost 0 bases and 4 bases respectively, with 12 bases between them. Germline assignment: CDR1 SGHAT and CDR2 FQNNGV. This CDR3 is 15 amino acids long. DNA for the CDR3: TGTGCCAGCAGCTTAGATCACGGGTATAGCACTGAAGCTTTCTTT. This encodes CASSLDHGYSTEAFF.

The rearrangement uses TRBV4-2 and TRBJ2-1; D possibly corresponds to TRBD2 (6 bases). Germline assignment: CDR1 LGHNA and CDR2 YNFKEQ. V gave up 2 bases and J gave up 6 bases, with 17 bases separating them. The CDR3 is 16 amino acids. CDR3 protein: CASSQNFNSGPNEQFF. Here the CDR3 DNA reads TGTGCCAGCAGCCAAAACTTCAATAGCGGTCCCAATGAGCAGTTCTTC.

This sequence joins TRBV5-1 and TRBJ2-1; 10 bases fit TRBD1. V shed 0 bases and J 3 bases; nucleotides not matched to a gene: 6. Germline V gene data show CDR1 as SGHRS and CDR2 as YFSETQ. The CDR3 is 17 amino acids. DNA of the CDR3: TGCGCCAGCAGCTTGGGAGACAGGGGGCGCTTCTACAATGAGCAGTTCTTC. This codes for CASSLGDRGRFYNEQFF.

The chain couples TRBV30 to TRBJ1-4; 8 bases map to TRBD1. V dropped 5 bases and J dropped 10; count of bases not matched to a gene: 6. The germline CDR1 and CDR2 sequences are GTSNPN and SVGIG (reference sequence). This CDR3 has 12 amino acids. The CDR3 loop reads CAWGGQGGKLFF. Written as DNA, the CDR3 is TGTGCCTGGGGAGGACAGGGAGGAAAACTGTTTTTT.